These 24 T cell receptor beta chains were all obtained from the same sample, sequenced in a study of cytotoxic CD8 clonotypes in ibrutinib-treated CLL. The assay was immunoSEQ multiplex PCR, and TCRdb's table has in-frame clones only and misses some. The data hold tens of thousands of clones, with around 83% observed a single time. Sequences were derived from PBMCs, sampled before ibrutinib treatment. The receptors derive from a human donor with chronic lymphocytic leukemia.

The V gene is TRBV27, the J gene TRBJ1-1; TRBD1 matches at 8 bases. The V gene end was trimmed by 5 bases and the J gene end by 12 bases; junction bases not matched to a gene: 17. The germline gives CDR1 MNHEY, CDR2 SMNVEV (reference sequence). The CDR3 has 15 residues. The DNA of the CDR3 is TGTGCCAGCAGTCCGGCAGGGGGCTTTTTTCGGGATACTTTCTTT. Protein product: CASSPAGGFFRDTFF.

This clone has a single count. The chain carries TRBV28 and TRBJ1-2; D ambiguous. CDR1 MDHEN and CDR2 SYDVKM come from the germline V gene. Trimming removed 10 bases from V and 4 bases from J, with 13 bases in between. This CDR3 is 12 amino acids long. The DNA for the CDR3 is TGTGCCACATTGATCTCACCCTATGGCTACACCTTC. Its protein product is CATLISPYGYTF.

The gene calls are TRBV28 and TRBJ2-3; 9 positions match TRBD2. In germline, CDR1 is MDHEN, CDR2 SYDVKM. The CDR3 totals 15 residues. V lost 8 bases and J lost 2; bases outside the gene matches: 8. CDR3: CASAMTSGYTDTQYF. CDR3 sequence (DNA): TGTGCCAGCGCCATGACTAGCGGATACACAGATACGCAGTATTTT.

This clone was detected once. V and J are TRBV2 and TRBJ1-2; 10 bases agree with TRBD1. Unmatched junction bases numbered 17, after V lost 2 bases and J lost 8 bases. CDR3 length equals 18 residues. The germline V gene encodes CDR1 SNHLY and CDR2 FYNNEI. Here the CDR3 DNA reads TGTGCCAGCAGTGAAACTAGATACGGGACAGGGGCTTCTGGAGGCTACACCTTC. Protein: CASSETRYGTGASGGYTF.

The chain joins TRBV5-1 to TRBJ2-1; D is undetermined. V was shortened by 2 bases and J by 6 bases, with 6 bases between the two germline ends. Germline V CDR1 and CDR2: SGHRS, YFSETQ. CDR3 length equals 12 residues. CDR3 nucleotide sequence: TGCGCCAGCAGCTTAACTACCAATGAGCAGTTCTTC. This sequence encodes CASSLTTNEQFF.

V usage is TRBV7-9 and J usage is TRBJ1-2, with D perhaps TRBD1 (6 bases). This CDR3 comprises 16 residues. Trimming took 4 bases from V and 2 from J, leaving 17 bases between them. Germline lookup yields CDR1 SEHNR and CDR2 FQNEAQ (reference sequence). The CDR3 sequence is CASSSSRVGQNYGYTF. CDR3 sequence (DNA): TGTGCCAGCAGCTCTAGCCGGGTAGGACAGAACTATGGCTACACCTTC. The entire variable domain, with the rest obtained from reference TRBV7-9 and TRBJ1-2, is as follows: DTGVSQNPRHKITKRGQNVTFRCDPISEHNRLYWYRQTLGQGPEFLTYFQNEAQLEKSRLLSDRFSAERPKGSFSTLEIQRTEQGDSAMYLCASSSSRVGQNYGYTFGSGTRLTVV.

The CDR3 region has the DNA TGTGCCAGCAGCGTCGGGACTAGCTGGGATACGCAGTATTTT. Its protein product is CASSVGTSWDTQYF. The genes are TRBV9 and TRBJ2-3, with 9 bases aligning to TRBD2. This CDR3 contains 14 residues. Per the germline V gene, CDR1 is SGDLS and CDR2 is YYNGEE. J lost 6 bases, V lost 2 bases, and 4 bases had no gene match. Full variable domain (outside the CDR3, taken from reference TRBV9 and TRBJ2-3): DSGVTQTPKHLITATGQRVTLRCSPRSGDLSVYWYQQSLDQGLQFLIQYYNGEERAKGNILERFSAQQFPDLHSELNLSSLELGDSALYFCASSVGTSWDTQYFGPGTRLTVL.

This rearrangement joins TRBV19 to TRBJ2-7; D perhaps matches TRBD2 (5 bases). Germline CDR1 and CDR2: LNHDA and SQIVND (reference sequence). The V and J ends lost 4 bases and 7 bases respectively, with 17 bases between them. There are 14 residues in the CDR3. CDR3: CASSKLEGWREQYF. The CDR3 bases are TGTGCCAGTAGTAAACTAGAAGGTTGGCGGGAGCAGTACTTC.

This rearrangement joins TRBV29-1 to TRBJ1-1, with D possibly matching TRBD1 (6 bases). This CDR3 has 11 amino acids. The V gene lost 3 bases and the J gene lost 7 bases, with 9 bases spanning the gap. The germline V gene encodes CDR1 SQVTM and CDR2 ANQGSEA. The CDR3 DNA is TGCAGCGTTGAGGGGGCGATTGAAGCTTTCTTT. Amino acid sequence: CSVEGAIEAFF.

The chain couples TRBV9 to TRBJ2-3; 9 bases match TRBD2. The germline V gene has CDR1 SGDLS and CDR2 YYNGEE. Germline trimming cut 1 base from V and 4 bases from J; bases unmatched to any gene: 7. CDR3 length: 16 amino acids. As DNA, the CDR3 is TGTGCCAGCAGCGTAAGGGCGGGAGGGCCTGCAGATACGCAGTATTTT. It is translated as CASSVRAGGPADTQYF.

The chain links TRBV19 to TRBJ1-4; 9 bases line up with TRBD1. The trim removed 4 bases at V and 8 bases at J, leaving 8 bases unmatched. Germline loops: CDR1 LNHDA, CDR2 SQIVND (reference sequence). The CDR3 contains 15 residues. As DNA, the CDR3 is TGTGCCAGTAGTACGCGGACAGGGGTTAGAGAAAAACTGTTTTTT. As protein: CASSTRTGVREKLFF.

The V and J genes are TRBV29-1 and TRBJ1-5, with TRBD1 matching over 7 bases. Looked up from germline, CDR1 is SQVTM and CDR2 is ANQGSEA. The CDR3 contains 21 residues. V gave up 2 bases and J gave up 2 bases; unmatched junction bases: 24. Here the CDR3 reads CSVERKGAEGGRDHGNQPQHF. In nucleotides, the CDR3 is TGCAGCGTTGAACGAAAGGGGGCGGAGGGTGGAAGGGATCACGGCAATCAGCCCCAGCATTTT. Full variable domain (rest looked up from reference TRBV29-1 and TRBJ1-5): SAVISQKPSRDICQRGTSLTIQCQVDSQVTMMFWYRQQPGQSLTLIATANQGSEATYESGFVIDKFPISRPNLTFSTLTVSNMSPEDSSIYLCSVERKGAEGGRDHGNQPQHFGDGTRLSIL.

The rearrangement uses TRBV7-9 and TRBJ2-1, with 10 bases fitting TRBD2. The length of the CDR3 is 15 residues. V lost 6 bases, J lost 8 bases, and 10 bases stayed unmatched. CDR1 SEHNR and CDR2 FQNEAQ come from the germline V gene (reference sequence). The CDR3 nucleotides are TGTGCCAGCAGGCCCCGGGCTAGCGGGAGTTATGAGCAGTTCTTC. Its protein is CASRPRASGSYEQFF.

Turning to this clone: One end of the junction varies from germline; a read error may be responsible. This rearrangement joins TRBV10-3 to TRBJ1-5, with D unresolved. Germline V gene lookup returns CDR1 ENHRY and CDR2 SYGVKD. This CDR3 comprises 12 residues. Written as DNA, the CDR3 is TGTGCCATCGGTGACGGCAATCAGCCCCAGCATTTT. Translation gives CAIGDGNQPQHF.

In its sample, this clone was seen once. The V gene is TRBV30, the J gene TRBJ2-5; D possibly corresponds to TRBD1 (5 bases). V gave up 5 bases and J gave up 4 bases, with 14 bases separating them. Germline V gene lookup returns CDR1 GTSNPN and CDR2 SVGIG (reference sequence). This CDR3 comprises 13 residues. DNA for the CDR3: TGTGCCTGGGCCCGTTGGCAGGGAGAGACCCAGTACTTC. Translated: CAWARWQGETQYF.

This clone has just one count. The genes are TRBV5-5 and TRBJ1-2, with D possibly being TRBD1 (5 bases). Trimming removed 1 base from V and 4 bases from J, with 14 bases in between. The CDR3 length is 15 residues. Germline V gene data show CDR1 as SGHKS and CDR2 as YYEKEE (reference sequence). The CDR3 nucleotides are TGTGCCAGCAGCTTGAGGCAGGGAAGTGGCTATGGCTACACCTTC. This codes for CASSLRQGSGYGYTF.

The chain has TRBV6-1 and TRBJ1-5; no firm D call. The germline V gene encodes CDR1 MNHNS and CDR2 SASEGT. The CDR3 sequence is 15 residues long. V lost 4 bases and J lost 6, with 16 bases in between. CDR3 loop: CASSGERRAGQPQHF. The CDR3 DNA sequence: TGTGCCAGCAGTGGTGAAAGGAGAGCCGGTCAGCCCCAGCATTTT.

This clone appeared a few times. The chain carries TRBV19 and TRBJ1-5; 8 nucleotides agree with TRBD1. CDR3 length equals 18 residues. Trimming removed 7 bases from V and 2 bases from J; junction bases left unmatched: 16. Germline CDR1 and CDR2: LNHDA and SQIVND (reference sequence). CDR3 nucleotide sequence: TGTGCCAGTATGAGGCGACAGGGGCCCAATCTGGGCAATCAGCCCCAGCATTTT. Its protein is CASMRRQGPNLGNQPQHF.

V is TRBV30 and J is TRBJ1-2; 8 bases fit TRBD1. Trimming took 2 bases from V and 4 from J; bases not matched to a gene: 9. CDR1 and CDR2 from the germline V gene are GTSNPN and SVGIG (reference sequence). The CDR3 is 15 residues long. This CDR3 reads CAWSNTAGGSYGYTF. Written as DNA, the CDR3 is TGTGCCTGGAGTAATACCGCAGGGGGCAGCTATGGCTACACCTTC. The full variable domain, in which reference TRBV30 and TRBJ1-2 provide the parts outside the CDR3, is SQTIHQWPATLVQPVGSPLSLECTVEGTSNPNLYWYRQAAGRGLQLLFYSVGIGQISSEVPQNLSASRPQDRQFILSSKKLLLSDSGFYLCAWSNTAGGSYGYTFGSGTRLTVV.

The genes are TRBV6-5 and TRBJ2-3; 12 nucleotides match TRBD2. Per germline, CDR1 MNHEY and CDR2 SVGAGI. CDR3 length: 15 residues. Trimming took 6 bases from V and 3 from J; bases not matched to a gene: 4. The DNA for the CDR3 is TGTGCCAGCAGCCGCGGACTAGCGGGAACAGATACGCAGTATTTT. This gives the protein CASSRGLAGTDTQYF.

The chain couples TRBV5-1 to TRBJ2-4; TRBD2 matches 12 bases. In germline, CDR1 is SGHRS, CDR2 YFSETQ. The CDR3 length is 16 residues. V shed 6 bases and J 3 bases; nucleotides not matched to a gene: 7. CDR3 DNA: TGCGCCAGCACCGAACTAGCGGGAGGTGGCAAAAACATTCAGTACTTC. Translated, it gives CASTELAGGGKNIQYF.

The chain employs TRBV19 and TRBJ2-5; D not resolved. Germline V gene lookup returns CDR1 LNHDA and CDR2 SQIVND (reference sequence). The CDR3 is 14 amino acids. With 1 base removed from V and 0 bases from J, the gap between germline ends came to 6 bases. For the CDR3, the DNA is TGTGCCAGTAGTATAGGGTCCCACCAAGAGACCCAGTACTTC. It codes for CASSIGSHQETQYF.

The chain has TRBV2 and TRBJ1-5; a weak D match, TRBD1 (5 bases). The germline gives CDR1 SNHLY, CDR2 FYNNEI. V lost 8 bases and J 0 bases, leaving 11 bases between the germline ends. The CDR3 consists of 14 residues. The CDR3, as DNA: TGTGCCAGCCGGGACGGGTATAGCAATCAGCCCCAGCATTTT. This codes for CASRDGYSNQPQHF. Combining the CDR3 with reference TRBV2 and TRBJ1-5 gives the whole variable domain EPEVTQTPSHQVTQMGQEVILRCVPISNHLYFYWYRQILGQKVEFLVSFYNNEISEKSEIFDDQFSVERPDGSNFTLKIRSTKLEDSAMYFCASRDGYSNQPQHFGDGTRLSIL.

This chain uses TRBV27 with TRBJ1-1; maybe TRBD1 (5 bases). CDR1 is MNHEY, CDR2 SMNVEV, per germline (reference sequence). Trimming cost V 6 bases and J 2 bases, with 13 bases left between them. CDR3 length equals 14 residues. DNA of the CDR3: TGTGCCAGCAGACCCGTGGGGCTCAACACTGAAGCTTTCTTT. Translation gives CASRPVGLNTEAFF.